This T cell receptor beta chain emerged from a study of cytomegalovirus exposure and HLA in healthy donors. Across the study: The approximately 680 first-cohort repertoires and the roughly 120 validation repertoires shared the same platform, a later analysis reported. Study conclusions and caveats: Some TCR beta chains (approximately 180 of them) were listed as cytomegalovirus-associated.

TCRdb's table, derived via immunoSEQ multiplex PCR, lists solely in-frame clones and lacks some. The data show hundreds of thousands of clones, roughly 90% seen once. On this clone itself: Antigen specificity is unknown.

The length of the CDR3 is 15 residues. V was clipped by 7 bases and J by 4 bases; unmatched bases: 10. Germline V gene data show CDR1 as MNHEY and CDR2 as SVGAGI. The gene calls are TRBV6-5 and TRBJ1-3, with TRBD1 matching 7 bases. The TCR comes from a woman in her late teens or twenties in good health and CMV-seronegative. The sample consisted of PBMCs. The CDR3: CASTVTGSTGNTIYF. The CDR3 bases are TGTGCCAGCACCGTGACAGGGAGTACGGGAAACACCATATATTTT.